This entry is about one TCR beta chain. The entry originates in a study of OX40 agonist ivuxolimab in advanced cancers. It was autoimmune disease history or systemic immunosuppression that excluded patients. Unmatched junction bases numbered 4, after V lost 1 base and J lost 3 bases. The germline gives CDR1 SGHNT, CDR2 YENEEA. This CDR3 has 16 residues. The method was immunoSEQ multiplex PCR; TCRdb's version includes in-frame clones alone and lacks a portion of them. The sample lists about 64,000 clones; around four fifths were seen once. The input for sequencing was CD4+ or CD8+ T cells sorted from blood, taken in a trial of the OX40 agonist ivuxolimab. The clonotype comes from an adult with an advanced solid tumor such as melanoma, head and neck, liver or kidney cancer. V usage is TRBV11-3 and J usage is TRBJ2-1; 9 nucleotides align to TRBD2. This chain's CDR3 is CASSLGGRGGYNEQFF. The CDR3 DNA is TGTGCCAGCAGCTTAGGAGGGCGGGGGGGCTACAATGAGCAGTTCTTC.